The 20 T cell receptor beta chains reported below all come from one sample, sequenced in a study of cytomegalovirus exposure and HLA in healthy donors. The PCR ran on 60 Vbeta and 13 Jbeta primers. Clones were sequenced by immunoSEQ multiplex PCR, and TCRdb holds only the in-frame ones, with some missing. Here the sample spans 130,000 or so clones, around 80% being singletons. The sequencing sample was made of PBMCs. Receptors were obtained from a female donor in good health and CMV-seropositive.

J is TRBJ2-4 and V is TRBV21-1; the listed D gene, TRBD2, was not tested against the DNA. TRBV21-1 is given as a pseudogene. This CDR3 is built from 22 residues. The CDR3 is CASSSRTSGGALRGTVKNIQYF. For the CDR3, the DNA is TGTGCCAGCAGCAGCCGGACTAGCGGGGGGGCTTTAAGGGGAACCGTCAAAAACATTCAGTACTTC.

The rearrangement uses TRBV2 and TRBJ1-2; 8 nucleotides match TRBD1. The trim removed 5 bases at V and 4 bases at J, leaving 6 bases unmatched. Germline V gene sequence: CDR1 SNHLY, CDR2 FYNNEI. The CDR3 is 14 amino acids. CDR3 sequence (DNA): TGTGCCAGCAGTCCCCAGGGGGCGAGCTATGGCTACACCTTC. Protein: CASSPQGASYGYTF.

This sequence joins TRBV19 and TRBJ2-3; 9 nucleotides align to TRBD2. V shed 0 bases, J shed 1 base, and the junction held 5 bases outside the gene matches. The CDR3 spans 17 residues. The germline gives CDR1 LNHDA, CDR2 SQIVND (reference sequence). CDR3 DNA: TGTGCCAGTAGTATAGATCTAGCGGGGTACGGCACAGATACGCAGTATTTT. Protein product: CASSIDLAGYGTDTQYF. Complete variable domain (other parts from reference TRBV19 and TRBJ2-3): DGGITQSPKYLFRKEGQNVTLSCEQNLNHDAMYWYRQDPGQGLRLIYYSQIVNDFQKGDIAEGYSVSREKKESFPLTVTSAQKNPTAFYLCASSIDLAGYGTDTQYFGPGTRLTVL.

Only one count was recorded for this clone. The chain combines TRBV5-1 with TRBJ2-2, with 7 positions matching TRBD2. With 5 bases clipped from V and 5 bases from J, the junction kept 9 bases outside the gene matches. This CDR3 spans 15 amino acids. Germline V CDR1 and CDR2: SGHRS, YFSETQ. CDR3 amino acids: CASSWAGVDTGELFF. CDR3 nucleotide sequence: TGCGCCAGCAGTTGGGCGGGAGTGGATACCGGGGAGCTGTTTTTT.

The gene calls are TRBV6-1 and TRBJ2-7; possible D gene TRBD1, 7 bases. The germline CDR1 and CDR2 sequences are MNHNS and SASEGT. V was cut by 8 bases and J by 4 bases, with 15 bases left in between. The CDR3 contains 13 residues. In DNA form, the CDR3 reads TGTGCCAGCCGGGACAGCGGGCTGTACGAGCAGTACTTC. As protein: CASRDSGLYEQYF.

The J gene is TRBJ2-1, the V gene TRBV6-4; possibly TRBD1 for D (5 bases). The CDR3 sequence is 13 residues long. V was cut by 6 bases and J by 4 bases, with 10 bases left in between. Germline CDR1 reads MRHNA; CDR2 reads SNTAGT. CDR3 loop: CASRKTVYNEQFF. The CDR3 region has the DNA TGTGCCAGCAGAAAGACAGTTTACAATGAGCAGTTCTTC.

The rearrangement joins TRBV25-1 to TRBJ1-2; maybe TRBD1 (6 bases). With 2 bases removed from V and 4 bases from J, the gap between germline ends came to 14 bases. The V gene's germline CDR1 is MGHDK and CDR2 SYGVNS. The CDR3 spans 15 residues. The CDR3 DNA is TGTGCCAGCAGTGAACATGGCAGGGGATCCTATGGCTACACCTTC. Its protein product is CASSEHGRGSYGYTF.

This sequence joins TRBV5-4 and TRBJ2-1, with 11 bases identical to TRBD1. This CDR3 contains 15 residues. Germline values: CDR1 SGHNT, CDR2 YYREEE (reference sequence). V was pared by 3 bases and J by 6 bases, with 5 bases of the junction left unmatched. The CDR3 loop is CASSSPGQGGNEQFF. The DNA for the CDR3 is TGTGCCAGCAGCTCCCCGGGACAGGGGGGCAATGAGCAGTTCTTC.

DNA of the CDR3: TGTGCCAGCCGCGGGCCTGGGGAGACCCAGTACTTC. Encoded protein: CASRGPGETQYF. The chain couples TRBV2 to TRBJ2-5; D is perhaps TRBD2 (5 bases). Trimming took off 8 bases at V and 5 bases at J, with 12 bases between the two ends. CDR3 length equals 12 residues. The V gene's germline CDR1 is SNHLY and CDR2 FYNNEI.

The chain links TRBV18 to TRBJ2-3; 7 nucleotides agree with TRBD1. The CDR3 spans 15 residues. Looked up from germline, CDR1 is KGHSH and CDR2 is LQKENI. With V trimmed by 3 bases and J by 2 bases, 5 bases remained unmatched. Here the CDR3 DNA reads TGTGCCAGCTCACCTAACAGGGGTTCCACAGATACGCAGTATTTT. Translated: CASSPNRGSTDTQYF. The entire variable domain, with the rest obtained from reference TRBV18 and TRBJ2-3, is as follows: NAGVMQNPRHLVRRRGQEARLRCSPMKGHSHVYWYRQLPEEGLKFMVYLQKENIIDESGMPKERFSAEFPKEGPSILRIQQVVRGDSAAYFCASSPNRGSTDTQYFGPGTRLTVL.

The chain recombines TRBV5-4 with TRBJ2-7, with 10 bases fitting TRBD2. The CDR3 consists of 17 residues. Germline CDR1 reads SGHNT; CDR2 reads YYREEE (reference sequence). V was clipped by 4 bases and J by 2 bases; unmatched bases: 12. CDR3 bases: TGTGCCAGCAGCCCGCGACCGGGACTAGCGACAACCTACGAGCAGTACTTC. It encodes CASSPRPGLATTYEQYF.

The rearrangement uses TRBV5-4 and TRBJ2-6; D not resolved. The CDR3 extends over 16 amino acids. CDR1 SGHNT and CDR2 YYREEE come from the germline V gene (reference sequence). Trimming removed 4 bases at V and 0 bases at J, with 11 bases between. CDR3 sequence (DNA): TGTGCCAGCAGCCCAGTCTCTAGCTCTGGGGCCAACGTCCTGACTTTC. The encoded protein is CASSPVSSSGANVLTF. The full variable domain, completed using reference TRBV5-4 and TRBJ2-6, is ETGVTQSPTHLIKTRGQQVTLRCSSQSGHNTVSWYQQALGQGPQFIFQYYREEENGRGNFPPRFSGLQFPNYSSELNVNALELDDSALYLCASSPVSSSGANVLTFGAGSRLTVL.

This clone was observed once. This chain links TRBV29-1 with TRBJ2-2, with D maybe TRBD1 (7 bases). Between the trimmed V and J ends, which lost 5 bases and 0 bases, there was a span of 13 bases. The CDR3 spans 15 residues. Per the germline V gene, CDR1 is SQVTM and CDR2 is ANQGSEA. The CDR3 reads CSVLSGGTNTGELFF. In DNA, the CDR3 is TGCAGCGTTTTGTCAGGGGGGACGAACACCGGGGAGCTGTTTTTT.

The chain employs TRBV19 and TRBJ2-2; possible D gene TRBD1, 5 bases. In germline, CDR1 is LNHDA, CDR2 SQIVND (reference sequence). Trimming stripped 5 bases from V and 1 base from J, with 11 bases between. The CDR3 sequence is 15 residues long. The CDR3 spells CASSSDTGNTGELFF. The CDR3 DNA follows: TGTGCCAGTAGTTCGGACACGGGGAACACCGGGGAGCTGTTTTTT.

Only a few counts were recorded for this clone. V gene TRBV18 combines with J gene TRBJ2-1, with 7 bases that match TRBD2. Trimming cost V 0 bases and J 8 bases; bases outside gene matches: 7. CDR3 length equals 15 residues. Germline loops: CDR1 KGHSH, CDR2 LQKENI. CDR3 in amino acids: CASSPPVRGGDEQFF. The CDR3 region has the DNA TGTGCCAGCTCACCACCGGTAAGGGGAGGGGATGAGCAGTTCTTC.

V usage is TRBV30 and J usage is TRBJ1-5, with 8 bases lining up with TRBD1. The CDR3 has 14 residues. Germline assignment: CDR1 GTSNPN and CDR2 SVGIG (reference sequence). The V gene end was trimmed by 3 bases and the J gene end by 5 bases; junction bases not matched to a gene: 6. CDR3 loop: CAWSPGQGDQPQHF. The CDR3 nucleotides are TGTGCCTGGAGCCCTGGACAGGGCGATCAGCCCCAGCATTTT.

The rearrangement uses TRBV28 and TRBJ1-2, with D maybe TRBD1 (6 bases). With 6 bases removed from V and 4 bases from J, the gap between germline ends came to 21 bases. The germline V gene encodes CDR1 MDHEN and CDR2 SYDVKM. The length of the CDR3 is 16 residues. For the CDR3, the DNA is TGTGCCAGCAGCCTAGGGGGGGCCAGGGCCCTCTATGGCTACACCTTC. Protein product: CASSLGGARALYGYTF.

The chain joins TRBV2 to TRBJ2-5; 8 bases are shared with TRBD2. This CDR3 has 17 amino acids. The V gene's germline CDR1 is SNHLY and CDR2 FYNNEI. The V and J ends lost 6 bases and 3 bases, in that order; junction bases with no gene match: 15. The CDR3 DNA follows: TGTGCCAGCAGGCCTCGGACTAGCAGTTTTGGCGAAGAGACCCAGTACTTC. Translated: CASRPRTSSFGEETQYF.

V and J are TRBV6-1 and TRBJ1-5; TRBD1 agrees at 9 bases. V lost 6 bases and J lost 1; bases outside the gene matches: 4. The CDR3 covers 15 residues. Germline values: CDR1 MNHNS, CDR2 SASEGT. CDR3 region: CASSPGTGSNQPQHF. The CDR3 DNA reads as TGTGCCAGCAGCCCCGGGACAGGGAGCAATCAGCCCCAGCATTTT.

This clone showed up just a few times. The chain carries TRBV4-2 and TRBJ2-7; a possible D gene is TRBD2 (6 bases). Germline values: CDR1 LGHNA, CDR2 YNFKEQ. Deletions cut 0 bases from V and 1 base from J, with 13 bases between. This CDR3 comprises 16 residues. The CDR3 loop reads CASSQEGGDGSYEQYF. DNA for the CDR3: TGTGCCAGCAGCCAAGAGGGCGGGGACGGTTCCTACGAGCAGTACTTC.